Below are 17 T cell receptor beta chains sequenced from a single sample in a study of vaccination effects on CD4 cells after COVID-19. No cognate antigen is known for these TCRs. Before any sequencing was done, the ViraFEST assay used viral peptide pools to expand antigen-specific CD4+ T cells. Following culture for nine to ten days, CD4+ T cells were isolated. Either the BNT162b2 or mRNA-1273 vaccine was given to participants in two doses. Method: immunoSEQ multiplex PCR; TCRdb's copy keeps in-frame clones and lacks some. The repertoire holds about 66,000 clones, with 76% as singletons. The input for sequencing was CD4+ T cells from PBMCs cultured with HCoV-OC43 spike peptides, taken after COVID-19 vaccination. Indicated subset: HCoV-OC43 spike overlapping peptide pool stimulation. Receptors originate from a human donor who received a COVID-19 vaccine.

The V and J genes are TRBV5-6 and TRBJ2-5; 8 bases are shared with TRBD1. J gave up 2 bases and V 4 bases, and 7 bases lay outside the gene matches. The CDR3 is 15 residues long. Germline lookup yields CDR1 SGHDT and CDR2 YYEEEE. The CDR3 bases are TGTGCCAGCAGCCCCGACAGGGGAATACAAGAGACCCAGTACTTC. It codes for CASSPDRGIQETQYF.

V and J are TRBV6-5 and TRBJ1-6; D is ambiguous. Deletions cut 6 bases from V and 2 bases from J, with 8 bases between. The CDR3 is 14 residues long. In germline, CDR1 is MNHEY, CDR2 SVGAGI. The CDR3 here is CASSRPAYNSPLHF. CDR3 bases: TGTGCCAGCAGCCGACCGGCCTATAATTCACCCCTCCACTTT.

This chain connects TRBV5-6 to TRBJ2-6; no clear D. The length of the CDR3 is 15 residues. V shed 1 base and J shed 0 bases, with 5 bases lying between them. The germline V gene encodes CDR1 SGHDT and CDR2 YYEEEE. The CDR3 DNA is TGTGCCAGCAGCTTGTGGGCCTCTGGGGCCAACGTCCTGACTTTC. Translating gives CASSLWASGANVLTF.

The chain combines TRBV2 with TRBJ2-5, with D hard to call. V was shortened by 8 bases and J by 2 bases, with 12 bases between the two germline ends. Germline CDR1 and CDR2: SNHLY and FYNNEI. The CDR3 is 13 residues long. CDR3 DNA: TGTGCCAGCCGCGGTGGATTACAAGAGACCCAGTACTTC. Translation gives CASRGGLQETQYF.

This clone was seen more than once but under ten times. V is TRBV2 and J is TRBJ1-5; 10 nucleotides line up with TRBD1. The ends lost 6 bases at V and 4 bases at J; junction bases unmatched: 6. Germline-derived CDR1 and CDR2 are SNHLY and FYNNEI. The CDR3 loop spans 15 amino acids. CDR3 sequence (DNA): TGTGCCAGCAGCTACGACAGGGGGCGAAATCAGCCCCAGCATTTT. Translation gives CASSYDRGRNQPQHF. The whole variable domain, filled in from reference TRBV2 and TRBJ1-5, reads EPEVTQTPSHQVTQMGQEVILRCVPISNHLYFYWYRQILGQKVEFLVSFYNNEISEKSEIFDDQFSVERPDGSNFTLKIRSTKLEDSAMYFCASSYDRGRNQPQHFGDGTRLSIL.

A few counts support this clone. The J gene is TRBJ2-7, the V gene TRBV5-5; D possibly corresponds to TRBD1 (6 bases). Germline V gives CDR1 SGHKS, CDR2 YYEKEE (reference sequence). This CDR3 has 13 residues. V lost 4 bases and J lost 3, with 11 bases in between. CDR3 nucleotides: TGTGCCAGCAGCCTAGGACAGAGCTACGAGCAGTACGTC. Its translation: CASSLGQSYEQYV.

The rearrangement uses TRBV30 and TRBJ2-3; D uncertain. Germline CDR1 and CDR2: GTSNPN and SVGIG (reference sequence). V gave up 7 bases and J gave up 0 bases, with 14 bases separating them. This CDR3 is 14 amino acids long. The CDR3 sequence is CASRYVPSTDTQYF. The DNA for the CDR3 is TGTGCCTCCCGGTACGTCCCTAGCACAGATACGCAGTATTTT.

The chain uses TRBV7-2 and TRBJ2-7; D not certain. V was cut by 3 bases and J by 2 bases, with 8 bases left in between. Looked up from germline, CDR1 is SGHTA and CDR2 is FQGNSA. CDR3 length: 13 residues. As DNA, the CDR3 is TGTGCCAGCAGCTTCAAGCCTACCTACGAGCAGTACGTC. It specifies CASSFKPTYEQYV.

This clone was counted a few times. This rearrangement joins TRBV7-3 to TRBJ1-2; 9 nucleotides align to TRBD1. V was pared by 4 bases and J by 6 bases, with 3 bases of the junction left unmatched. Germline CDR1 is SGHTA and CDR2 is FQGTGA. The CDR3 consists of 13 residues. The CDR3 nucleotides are TGTGCCAGCAGCTCTCGGACAGGGGATGGCTACACCTTC. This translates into CASSSRTGDGYTF.

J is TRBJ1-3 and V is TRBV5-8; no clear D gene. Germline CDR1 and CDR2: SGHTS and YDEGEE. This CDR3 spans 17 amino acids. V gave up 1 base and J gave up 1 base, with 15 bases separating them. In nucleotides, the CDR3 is TGTGCCAGCAGCTTGATGGCAGCCGCCAGTTCTGGAAACACCATATATTTT. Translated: CASSLMAAASSGNTIYF. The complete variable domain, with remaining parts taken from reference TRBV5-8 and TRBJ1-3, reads EAGVTQSPTHLIKTRGQQATLRCSPISGHTSVYWYQQALGLGLQFLLWYDEGEERNRGNFPPRFSGRQFPNYSSELNVNALELEDSALYLCASSLMAAASSGNTIYFGEGSWLTVV.

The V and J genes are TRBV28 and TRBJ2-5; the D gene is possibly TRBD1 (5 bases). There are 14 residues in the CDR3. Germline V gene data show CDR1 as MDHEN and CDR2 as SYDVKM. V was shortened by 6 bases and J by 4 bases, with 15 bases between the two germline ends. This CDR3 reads CASSQTEPLETQYF. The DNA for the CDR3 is TGTGCCAGCAGCCAGACAGAGCCCCTAGAGACCCAGTACTTC.

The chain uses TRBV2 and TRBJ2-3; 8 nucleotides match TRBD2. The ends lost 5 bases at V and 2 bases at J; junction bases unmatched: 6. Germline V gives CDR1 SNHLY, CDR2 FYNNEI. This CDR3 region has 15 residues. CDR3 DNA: TGTGCCAGCAGTCCCCGCGGGGGGCCCACAGATACGCAGTATTTT. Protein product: CASSPRGGPTDTQYF. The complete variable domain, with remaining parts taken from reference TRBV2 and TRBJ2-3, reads EPEVTQTPSHQVTQMGQEVILRCVPISNHLYFYWYRQILGQKVEFLVSFYNNEISEKSEIFDDQFSVERPDGSNFTLKIRSTKLEDSAMYFCASSPRGGPTDTQYFGPGTRLTVL.

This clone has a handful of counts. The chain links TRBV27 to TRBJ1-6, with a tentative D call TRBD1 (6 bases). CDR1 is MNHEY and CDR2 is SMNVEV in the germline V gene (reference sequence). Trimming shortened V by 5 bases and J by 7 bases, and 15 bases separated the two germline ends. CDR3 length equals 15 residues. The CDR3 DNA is TGTGCCAGCAGTCGACGAGAGACAGGCAATTCACCCCTCCACTTT. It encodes CASSRRETGNSPLHF.

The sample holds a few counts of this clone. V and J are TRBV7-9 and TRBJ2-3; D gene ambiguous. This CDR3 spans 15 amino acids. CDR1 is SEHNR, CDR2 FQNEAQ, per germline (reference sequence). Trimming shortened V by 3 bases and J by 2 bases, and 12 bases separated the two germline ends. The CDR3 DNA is TGTGCCAGCAGCTTGACCGGGCAGACCACAGATACGCAGTATTTT. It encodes CASSLTGQTTDTQYF.

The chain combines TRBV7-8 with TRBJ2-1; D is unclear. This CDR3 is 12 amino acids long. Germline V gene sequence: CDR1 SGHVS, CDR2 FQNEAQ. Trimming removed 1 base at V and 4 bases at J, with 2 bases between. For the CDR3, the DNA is TGTGCCAGCAGCTTAGGTTACAATGAGCAGTTCTTC. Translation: CASSLGYNEQFF.

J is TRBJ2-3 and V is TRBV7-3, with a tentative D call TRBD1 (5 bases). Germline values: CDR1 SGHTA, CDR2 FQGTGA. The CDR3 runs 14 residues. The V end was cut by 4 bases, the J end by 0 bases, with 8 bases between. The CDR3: CASSSGYSTDTQYF. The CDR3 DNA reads TGTGCCAGCAGCTCAGGGTATAGCACAGATACGCAGTATTTT.

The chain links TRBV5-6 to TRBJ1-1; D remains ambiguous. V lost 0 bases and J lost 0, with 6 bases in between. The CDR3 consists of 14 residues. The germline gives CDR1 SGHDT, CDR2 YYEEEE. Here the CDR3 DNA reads TGTGCCAGCAGCTTGGGAGGGCTGAACACTGAAGCTTTCTTT. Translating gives CASSLGGLNTEAFF.